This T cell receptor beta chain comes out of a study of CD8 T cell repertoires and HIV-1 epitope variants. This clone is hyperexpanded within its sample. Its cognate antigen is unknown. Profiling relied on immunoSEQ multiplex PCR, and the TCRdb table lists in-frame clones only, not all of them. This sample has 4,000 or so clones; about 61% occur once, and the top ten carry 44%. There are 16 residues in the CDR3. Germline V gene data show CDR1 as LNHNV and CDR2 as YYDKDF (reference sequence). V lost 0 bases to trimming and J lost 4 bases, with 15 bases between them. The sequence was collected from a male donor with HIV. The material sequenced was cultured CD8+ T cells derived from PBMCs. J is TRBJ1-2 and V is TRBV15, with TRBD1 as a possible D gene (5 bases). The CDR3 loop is CATSRDRGTQVYGYTF. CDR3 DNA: TGTGCCACCAGCAGAGATCGGGGGACCCAGGTCTATGGCTACACCTTC.